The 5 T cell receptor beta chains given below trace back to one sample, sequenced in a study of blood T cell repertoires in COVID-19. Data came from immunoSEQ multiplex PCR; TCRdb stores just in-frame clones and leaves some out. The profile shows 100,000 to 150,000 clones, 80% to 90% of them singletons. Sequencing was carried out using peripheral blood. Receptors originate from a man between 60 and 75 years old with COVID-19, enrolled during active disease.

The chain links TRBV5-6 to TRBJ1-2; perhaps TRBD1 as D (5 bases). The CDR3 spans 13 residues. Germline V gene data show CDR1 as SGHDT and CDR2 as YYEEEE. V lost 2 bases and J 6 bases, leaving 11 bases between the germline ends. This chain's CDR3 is CASSFPGGDGYTF. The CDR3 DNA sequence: TGTGCCAGCAGCTTCCCGGGGGGGGATGGCTACACCTTC.

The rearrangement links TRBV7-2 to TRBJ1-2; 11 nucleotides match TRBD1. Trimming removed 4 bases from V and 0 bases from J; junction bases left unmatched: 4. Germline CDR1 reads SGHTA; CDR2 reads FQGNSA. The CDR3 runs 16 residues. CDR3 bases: TGTGCCAGCAGCTCCGGGACAGGGGGGACTAACTATGGCTACACCTTC. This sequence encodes CASSSGTGGTNYGYTF.

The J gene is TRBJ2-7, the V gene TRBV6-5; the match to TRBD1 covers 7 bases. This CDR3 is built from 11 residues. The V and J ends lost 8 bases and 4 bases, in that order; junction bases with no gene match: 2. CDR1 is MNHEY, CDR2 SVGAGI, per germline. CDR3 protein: CASRQGYEQYF. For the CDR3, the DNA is TGTGCCAGCCGACAGGGTTACGAGCAGTACTTC.

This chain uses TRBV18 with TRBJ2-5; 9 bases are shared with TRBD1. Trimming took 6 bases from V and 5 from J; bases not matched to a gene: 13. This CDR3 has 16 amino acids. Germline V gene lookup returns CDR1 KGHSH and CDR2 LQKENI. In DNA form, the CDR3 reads TGTGCCAGCTCCCCTCCCACAGGGGGCTATACGGAGACCCAGTACTTC. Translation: CASSPPTGGYTETQYF.

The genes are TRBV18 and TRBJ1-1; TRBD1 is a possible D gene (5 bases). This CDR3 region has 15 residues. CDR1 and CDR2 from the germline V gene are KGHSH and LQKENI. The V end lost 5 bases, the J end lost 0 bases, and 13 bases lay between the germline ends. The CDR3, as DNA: TGTGCCAGCTCATCCTGGAGGGGTCTGAACACTGAAGCTTTCTTT. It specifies CASSSWRGLNTEAFF.